A selection of T cell receptor beta chains follows, all from one sample in a study of cytomegalovirus exposure and HLA in healthy donors. Profiled with immunoSEQ multiplex PCR; TCRdb holds only in-frame clones, not every one. The table lists 90,000 to 100,000 clones, around 77% of them singletons. The sample taken for sequencing was PBMCs. The origin of the receptors is a female donor in good health and CMV-seronegative. CDR3s include the opening cysteine and the closing phenylalanine or tryptophan. Fields, in order: D gene, clone size, J gene, V gene, CDR3 DNA, CDR3 protein. The D gene is left open where the match is weak. Size values are once, few and many counts, or a class for expanded clones, and some rows have none.

TRBD2 NA TRBJ2-5 TRBV9 TGTGCCAGCAGCGTAACCGGGGGGGCGGGAGAGACCCAGTACTTC CASSVTGGAGETQYF
TRBD2 few TRBJ2-4 TRBV5-1 TGCGCCAGCAGCTTCGAGGAGAGCGGGAGGGCCGCCAAAAACATTCAGTACTTC CASSFEESGRAAKNIQYF
NA NA TRBJ2-7 TRBV27 TGTGCCAGCAGTTTCGAGGGAGCGTCTAAAAACGAGCAGTACTTC CASSFEGASKNEQYF
NA NA TRBJ2-7 TRBV29-1 TGCAGCGTTAATCAGGGGAACTACGAGCAGTACTTC CSVNQGNYEQYF
NA NA TRBJ2-1 TRBV5-1 TGCGCCAGCAGCTTCGGGACACCGGATTACAATGAGCAGTTCTTC CASSFGTPDYNEQFF
TRBD1 NA TRBJ2-1 TRBV6-6 TGTGCCAGCAGTTACGGCCTCACAGGGGCTGGCAATGAGCAGTTCTTC CASSYGLTGAGNEQFF
NA few TRBJ1-3 TRBV6-5 TGTGCCAGCATTCGACAGCCCATCTCTGGAAACACCATATATTTT CASIRQPISGNTIYF
TRBD1 NA TRBJ2-4 TRBV6-1 TGTGCCAGCAGGGAACAGGGGGCAATAGCCAAAAACATTCAGTACTTC CASREQGAIAKNIQYF
TRBD1 NA TRBJ1-4 TRBV5-6 TGTGCCAGCAGCCCTCCTGACAGGGCGGGAACTAATGAAAAACTGTTTTTT CASSPPDRAGTNEKLFF
NA NA TRBJ1-3 TRBV4-1 TGCGCCAGCAGCCCTCTGGTGGGGGGCTCTGGAAACACCATATATTTT CASSPLVGGSGNTIYF
NA few TRBJ1-4 TRBV6-5 TGTGCCAGCAGTTGGGGCCCTTTTGATGAAAAACTGTTTTTT CASSWGPFDEKLFF
NA NA TRBJ2-7 TRBV27 TGTGCCAGCAGTAGGGGGACATTTACCTACGAGCAGTACTTC CASSRGTFTYEQYF
NA NA TRBJ1-2 TRBV29-1 TGCAGCGCAACCGTTCCCTTAGGAGGGGAATACTATGGCTACACCTTC CSATVPLGGEYYGYTF
NA NA TRBJ1-5 TRBV28 TGTGCCAGCAGTCAAGGGGGTAGCAATCAGCCCCAGCATTTT CASSQGGSNQPQHF
NA NA TRBJ1-1 TRBV12-2 TGTGCAAGTCGCTGGGACAGGGGGCCCTTGAACACTGAAGCTTTCTTT CASRWDRGPLNTEAFF
TRBD2 NA TRBJ2-4 TRBV30 TGTGCCTGGAGTCCTCAACGGGGGGACATTCAGTACTTC CAWSPQRGDIQYF
TRBD1 NA TRBJ1-1 TRBV5-1 TGCGCCAGCAGCGGTGGGACAGGACGTGAAGCTTTCTTT CASSGGTGREAFF
NA NA TRBJ1-1 TRBV18 TGTGCCAGCTCACCATTCGAGGGGGGGAAGACTGAAGCTTTCTTT CASSPFEGGKTEAFF
TRBD1 NA TRBJ1-2 TRBV6-6 TGTGCCAGCAGTTACTCTCCACAGGGGGCAGGGGGCTACACCTTC CASSYSPQGAGGYTF
NA once TRBJ2-1 TRBV19 TGTGCCAGTAGTACCTCACTAGCTCGGTACAATGAGCAGTTCTTC CASSTSLARYNEQFF
NA NA TRBJ1-1 TRBV11-2 TGTGCCAGCAGCTCCTCCGGGGGTAGTGCTGAAGCTTTCTTT CASSSSGGSAEAFF
NA NA TRBJ1-4 TRBV6-5 TGTGCCAGCAGTTACTCGAATCCGGGAGAAAAACTGTTTTTT CASSYSNPGEKLFF
NA NA TRBJ1-1 TRBV11-3 TGTGCCAGCAGCTTAGGGGGGGGGTTGAACACTGAAGCTTTCTTT CASSLGGGLNTEAFF
NA NA TRBJ1-5 TRBV19 TGTGCCAGTAGTCCCCTCGCAGTCCATCAGCCCCAGCATTTT CASSPLAVHQPQHF
TRBD2 NA TRBJ2-7 TRBV28 TGTGCCAGCAGTTTAGAAGCGGGGCTTTACGAGCAGTACTTC CASSLEAGLYEQYF
NA NA TRBJ1-4 TRBV11-2 TGTGCCAGCGAGACTAATGAAAAACTGTTTTTT CASETNEKLFF
NA NA TRBJ2-7 TRBV15 TGTGCCACCAGCAGTCCTGCTCGGGTAGTTGCCGGCGAGCAGTACTTC CATSSPARVVAGEQYF
NA NA TRBJ2-1 TRBV4-2 TGTGCCAGCAGCCACCTTAGCGACTACAATGAGCAGTTCTTC CASSHLSDYNEQFF
NA NA TRBJ1-1 TRBV5-6 TGTGCCAGCAGCTTGATACAGGATCTGAACACTGAAGCTTTCTTT CASSLIQDLNTEAFF
NA NA TRBJ1-5 TRBV6-6 TGTGCCAGCAGTTACACAGTGAGCTATAGCAATCAGCCCCAGCATTTT CASSYTVSYSNQPQHF
TRBD1 NA TRBJ2-2 TRBV18 TGTGCCAGCTCACCACGGACAGGGACTTACACCGGGGAGCTGTTTTTT CASSPRTGTYTGELFF
TRBD1 NA TRBJ2-2 TRBV6-5 TGTGCCAGCAGACTACAGGGGGCTAACACCGGGGAGCTGTTTTTT CASRLQGANTGELFF
NA NA TRBJ1-1 TRBV9 TGTGCCAGCAGCGTAGCTGAACAGGGTAGTCGAGCTTTCTTT CASSVAEQGSRAFF
NA NA TRBJ2-2 TRBV2 TGTGCCAGCATTAGGCAGTTGGGGGCGATGAACACCGGGGAGCTGTTTTTT CASIRQLGAMNTGELFF
NA NA TRBJ1-3 TRBV6-5 TGTGCCAGCAGCCAACTCCGTGGAAACACCATATATTTT CASSQLRGNTIYF
TRBD1 NA TRBJ1-1 TRBV7-6 TGTGCCAGCAGCTTAGGTCCCGGGACAGGGAACACTGAAGCTTTCTTT CASSLGPGTGNTEAFF
NA NA TRBJ2-5 TRBV12-5 TGTGCTAGTGGTTTGATAGGGGGAGAGACCCAGTACTTC CASGLIGGETQYF
NA NA TRBJ1-5 TRBV25-1 TGTGCCAGCAGTGAAATCTATAGCAATCAGCCCCAGCATTTT CASSEIYSNQPQHF
NA NA TRBJ2-1 TRBV30 TGTGCCTGGAGTAAGGGGGGGCTGTATGAGCAGTTCTTC CAWSKGGLYEQFF
NA NA TRBJ1-6 TRBV18 TGTGCCAGCTCATTCTCGACAGGCTGGGATTCACCCCTCCACTTT CASSFSTGWDSPLHF
TRBD2 NA TRBJ2-1 TRBV11-2 TGTGCCAGCAGCTTACGACTAGCGGGACTCGATGAGCAGTTCTTC CASSLRLAGLDEQFF
TRBD2 NA TRBJ2-1 TRBV30 TGTGCCTGGAACTCGGGACTAGCGGGGATCAATGAGCAGTTCTTC CAWNSGLAGINEQFF
NA NA TRBJ2-2 TRBV7-3 TGTGCCAGCAGCTTATCGGTATCCGGGGAGCTGTTTTTT CASSLSVSGELFF
NA NA TRBJ2-7 TRBV7-9 TGTGCCAGCAGCTTAGAGCCGGGACAAAGAACCTACGAGCAGTACTTC CASSLEPGQRTYEQYF
TRBD1 NA TRBJ1-1 TRBV6-6 TGTGCCGTAAACAGGGGGGACACTGAAGCTTTCTTT CAVNRGDTEAFF
NA NA TRBJ2-2 TRBV30 TGTGCCTGGAATTTATTACAGGGCGGAGCGGGAACATCCGGGGAGCTGTTTTTT CAWNLLQGGAGTSGELFF
NA few TRBJ1-2 TRBV6-1 TGTGCCACTACAGGGACCTATGGCTACACCTTC CATTGTYGYTF
TRBD2 NA TRBJ2-7 TRBV7-2 TGTGCCAGCAGCTTCTGGTCTAGCGGGAGCCGCGAGCAGTACTTC CASSFWSSGSREQYF